The 25 T cell receptor beta chains presented below share a single source sample, sequenced in a study of shared clonotypes between healthy human individuals (dated by TCRdb to between 2020 and 2021). CD8 naive samples were CD45RO-negative cells positively selected for CCR7, giving a CD45RA+CCR7+ population that excluded TemRA cells. Library preparation was by the immunoSEQ multiplex PCR assay. The source is immuneACCESS, and TCRdb retained only in-frame sequences with V and J called. Part of the clones is not carried over; for the studies checked, unresolved V genes explain less than half of this, and the remainder is unexplained. In all, the sample holds approximately 1.9 million clones, and 93% of those were seen once. 1.5% to 2% of the sample is in the top ten clones. The sequencing sample was made of naive CD8+ T cells from PBMCs. The sample's cell subset or site label, decoded: CD45RA+CCR7+. These receptors came from a man in his late teens or twenties in good health. Some clones in this sample may be carry-over from other donors' samples.

This sequence joins TRBV27 and TRBJ2-7; 8 positions agree with TRBD2. CDR1 and CDR2 (germline): MNHEY, SMNVEV (reference sequence). The V and J ends lost 5 bases and 6 bases, in that order; junction bases with no gene match: 15. The CDR3 is made up of 16 amino acids. DNA of the CDR3: TGTGCCAGCAGTCTCCTCCGGACGGGAGGGCCCGGCGAGCAGTACTTC. Translated: CASSLLRTGGPGEQYF.

V and J are TRBV27 and TRBJ1-1; TRBD1 might be the D (6 bases). Per the germline V gene, CDR1 is MNHEY and CDR2 is SMNVEV (reference sequence). V was clipped by 3 bases and J by 4 bases, with 15 bases between them. The CDR3 is 15 amino acids. CDR3 sequence: CASSLVQGLSTEAFF. CDR3 nucleotides: TGTGCCAGCAGTTTGGTACAGGGTTTATCCACTGAAGCTTTCTTT.

The chain combines TRBV5-6 with TRBJ2-1; D is possibly TRBD1 or TRBD2 (5 bases each). Germline V CDR1 and CDR2: SGHDT, YYEEEE. The CDR3 extends over 16 amino acids. The V and J ends lost 0 bases and 2 bases respectively, with 12 bases between them. CDR3 DNA: TGTGCCAGCAGCTTGGTGGGATCGGGGCCCTACAATGAGCAGTTCTTC. It yields the protein CASSLVGSGPYNEQFF. Combining the CDR3 with reference TRBV5-6 and TRBJ2-1 gives the whole variable domain DAGVTQSPTHLIKTRGQQVTLRCSPKSGHDTVSWYQQALGQGPQFIFQYYEEEERQRGNFPDRFSGHQFPNYSSELNVNALLLGDSALYLCASSLVGSGPYNEQFFGPGTRLTVL.

The CDR3 coding sequence is TGTGCCAGCAGTTCAGGTGCGAATGAGCAGTTCTTC. Its translation: CASSSGANEQFF. The chain joins TRBV28 to TRBJ2-1, with no clear D. V lost 4 bases and J lost 7, with 8 bases in between. The germline CDR1 and CDR2 sequences are MDHEN and SYDVKM. The CDR3 runs 12 residues.

This rearrangement joins TRBV27 to TRBJ2-3, with D maybe TRBD2 (6 bases). The V and J ends lost 4 bases and 5 bases respectively, with 13 bases between them. This CDR3 contains 14 residues. Germline V gene lookup returns CDR1 MNHEY and CDR2 SMNVEV (reference sequence). CDR3 sequence (DNA): TGTGCCAGCAGTTCGAGACTAGAGGGAGATACGCAGTATTTT. Protein product: CASSSRLEGDTQYF.

The gene calls are TRBV6-6 and TRBJ2-2; D is unresolved. CDR1 and CDR2 from the germline V gene are MNHNY and SVGAGI (reference sequence). The CDR3 length is 11 residues. V was cut by 6 bases and J by 13 bases, with 12 bases left in between. The DNA of the CDR3 is TGTGCCAGCAGCTCGGGCCCCGGGCTGTTTTTT. As protein: CASSSGPGLFF.

The rearrangement uses TRBV27 and TRBJ1-1, with a weak D call TRBD1 (6 bases). Germline lookup yields CDR1 MNHEY and CDR2 SMNVEV (reference sequence). The V end lost 4 bases, the J end lost 1 base, and 13 bases lay between the germline ends. The CDR3 consists of 15 residues. The DNA for the CDR3 is TGTGCCAGCAGTTCCTATAGGGGACAGAACACTGAAGCTTTCTTT. Translation gives CASSSYRGQNTEAFF.

V is TRBV19 and J is TRBJ2-7; D gene unclear. CDR3 length: 13 residues. The V end lost 5 bases, the J end lost 2 bases, and 10 bases lay between the germline ends. The germline V gene has CDR1 LNHDA and CDR2 SQIVND (reference sequence). The CDR3 nucleotides are TGTGCCAGTAGTTTGGCAATTCCCTACGAGCAGTACTTC. This sequence encodes CASSLAIPYEQYF.

CDR3 sequence reads: CASSPRDRVNYGYTF. In nucleotides, the CDR3 is TGTGCCAGTAGCCCCCGGGACAGGGTTAACTATGGCTACACCTTC. This chain joins TRBV19 and TRBJ1-2; the match to TRBD1 covers 9 bases. Germline lookup yields CDR1 LNHDA and CDR2 SQIVND (reference sequence). The junction had 6 bases not matched to a gene; V was cut back by 6 bases and J by 1 base. The CDR3 is 15 amino acids.

In its sample, this clone was seen a few times. The same CDR3 is also encoded by other DNA sequences in this sample. The genes are TRBV10-3 and TRBJ1-5; 8 positions match TRBD1. Germline-derived CDR1 and CDR2 are ENHRY and SYGVKD. CDR3 length: 15 amino acids. V shed 2 bases, J shed 2 bases, and the junction held 2 bases outside the gene matches. The CDR3 region has the DNA TGTGCCATCAGTGAGGACAGGGGAGGCAATCAGCCCCAGCATTTT. This gives the protein CAISEDRGGNQPQHF.

J is TRBJ1-1 and V is TRBV7-8, with 8 bases identical to TRBD1. Germline V gene data show CDR1 as SGHVS and CDR2 as FQNEAQ. The CDR3 consists of 16 residues. V gave up 4 bases and J gave up 1 base; unmatched junction bases: 8. The CDR3 coding sequence is TGTGCCAGCAGCTCCCAACTCGGGACAGGGAACACTGAAGCTTTCTTT. Protein sequence: CASSSQLGTGNTEAFF.

This clone is a singleton in its sample. The J gene is TRBJ2-2, the V gene TRBV13; D is unresolved. This CDR3 comprises 15 residues. Germline V gives CDR1 PRHDT, CDR2 FYEKMQ (reference sequence). Trimming stripped 0 bases from V and 1 base from J, with 6 bases between. Here the CDR3 reads CASSLGVRNTGELFF. The CDR3 DNA sequence: TGTGCCAGCAGCTTAGGGGTTCGGAACACCGGGGAGCTGTTTTTT.

DNA for the CDR3: TGTGCCAGCAGCGGGGGACTAGCATCCTTCGGCGCGCAGTACTTC. Protein: CASSGGLASFGAQYF. The chain is built from TRBV11-1 and TRBJ2-7; 9 nucleotides agree with TRBD2. Germline values: CDR1 SGHAT, CDR2 FQDESV (reference sequence). The CDR3 runs 15 residues. J lost 9 bases, V lost 5 bases, and 14 bases had no gene match. The variable domain in full, completed from reference TRBV11-1 and TRBJ2-7, reads EAEVAQSPRYKITEKSQAVAFWCDPISGHATLYWYRQILGQGPELLVQFQDESVVDDSQLPKDRFSAERLKGVDSTLKIQPAELGDSAMYLCASSGGLASFGAQYFGPGTRLTVT.

This chain connects TRBV5-8 to TRBJ1-5; D gene uncertain. Trimming pared 5 bases from V and 3 bases from J, leaving 12 bases between. CDR1 and CDR2 from the germline V gene are SGHTS and YDEGEE. CDR3 size: 14 residues. In DNA form, the CDR3 reads TGTGCCAGCAGTACAGCTTTTTTCAATCAGCCCCAGCATTTT. Amino acids: CASSTAFFNQPQHF.

V and J are TRBV11-2 and TRBJ1-3, with D tentatively TRBD1 (5 bases). V lost 1 base to trimming and J lost 0 bases, with 13 bases between them. Germline V gives CDR1 SGHAT, CDR2 FQNNGV. The CDR3 spans 17 residues. The CDR3 region has the DNA TGTGCCAGCAGCTTAGGGCCCCTCGGGGGCTCTGGAAACACCATATATTTT. Protein: CASSLGPLGGSGNTIYF.

The chain carries TRBV21-1 and TRBJ1-5; TRBD1 is the table's D call, not checked against the DNA. TRBV21-1 has pseudogene status. The length of the CDR3 is 17 residues. The CDR3 coding sequence is TGTGCCAGCAGCCGTTTGCCCGGACAGCATAGCAATCAGCCCCAGCATTTT. Protein sequence: CASSRLPGQHSNQPQHF.

The chain joins TRBV19 to TRBJ1-5, with TRBD1 matching 10 bases. With 6 bases clipped from V and 5 bases from J, the junction kept 4 bases outside the gene matches. In germline, CDR1 is LNHDA, CDR2 SQIVND (reference sequence). This CDR3 has 14 residues. The chain's CDR3 is CASRDRGVDQPQHF. In DNA, the CDR3 is TGTGCCAGTAGGGACAGGGGGGTGGATCAGCCCCAGCATTTT. The entire variable domain, with the rest obtained from reference TRBV19 and TRBJ1-5, is as follows: DGGITQSPKYLFRKEGQNVTLSCEQNLNHDAMYWYRQDPGQGLRLIYYSQIVNDFQKGDIAEGYSVSREKKESFPLTVTSAQKNPTAFYLCASRDRGVDQPQHFGDGTRLSIL.

This rearrangement joins TRBV28 to TRBJ2-5; D gene unclear. CDR1 is MDHEN, CDR2 SYDVKM, per germline. V was pared by 3 bases and J by 2 bases, with 7 bases between. CDR3 size: 13 residues. The CDR3 is CASSLYSQETQYF. DNA for the CDR3: TGTGCCAGCAGTTTGTATAGTCAAGAGACCCAGTACTTC.

The CDR3 spells CASSWSGRNSYGYTF. For the CDR3, the DNA is TGTGCCAGCAGCTGGTCTGGCCGGAATTCCTATGGCTACACCTTC. The J gene is TRBJ1-2, the V gene TRBV11-2; D is undetermined. The CDR3 contains 15 residues. Trimming pared 4 bases from V and 4 bases from J, leaving 16 bases between. Germline lookup yields CDR1 SGHAT and CDR2 FQNNGV.

The rearrangement links TRBV7-6 to TRBJ1-3; no reliable D call. Germline assignment: CDR1 SGHVS and CDR2 FNYEAQ. The CDR3 loop spans 13 amino acids. V lost 5 bases and J 4 bases, leaving 9 bases between the germline ends. Here the CDR3 DNA reads TGTGCCAGCAGCCGGGATTCCGGAAACACCATATATTTT. Translating it yields CASSRDSGNTIYF.

J is TRBJ2-5 and V is TRBV7-8, with TRBD2 identical over 8 bases. With the DNA end fitting TRBJ2-7 better, the J assignment may be wrong. The CDR3 consists of 15 residues. Germline loops: CDR1 SGHVS, CDR2 FQNEAQ. The CDR3 spells CASSSEGLDFFEQYF. The CDR3 region has the DNA TGTGCCAGCAGCTCGGAGGGACTAGATTTTTTCGAGCAGTACTTC.

This clone was detected only once. CDR3 nucleotides: TGTGCCAGCAGTTTATCCGGACAACGAACCGAGCAGTACTTC. It translates to CASSLSGQRTEQYF. This rearrangement joins TRBV27 to TRBJ2-7; D perhaps matches TRBD1 (5 bases). The germline CDR1 and CDR2 sequences are MNHEY and SMNVEV (reference sequence). The CDR3 extends over 14 amino acids. V shed 0 bases and J shed 6 bases, with 12 bases lying between them.

The chain uses TRBV5-5 and TRBJ2-1; no clear D gene. The ends were cut back, 4 bases at V and 2 bases at J, with 10 bases in the middle. The CDR3 has 14 amino acids. The germline V gene has CDR1 SGHKS and CDR2 YYEKEE (reference sequence). CDR3 DNA: TGTGCCAGCAGCCCCGGCAGAGCCTACAATGAGCAGTTCTTC. It specifies CASSPGRAYNEQFF. The variable domain in full, with the rest retrieved from reference TRBV5-5 and TRBJ2-1, is DAGVTQSPTHLIKTRGQQVTLRCSPISGHKSVSWYQQVLGQGPQFIFQYYEKEERGRGNFPDRFSARQFPNYSSELNVNALLLGDSALYLCASSPGRAYNEQFFGPGTRLTVL.

The V gene is TRBV27, the J gene TRBJ2-7, with 9 bases fitting TRBD2. Germline loops: CDR1 MNHEY, CDR2 SMNVEV (reference sequence). CDR3 size: 14 residues. V gave up 8 bases and J gave up 5 bases; unmatched junction bases: 10. The CDR3 DNA reads as TGTGCCAGCGCCCCGAGCGGGAGGTTGGACGAGCAGTACTTC. Its protein product is CASAPSGRLDEQYF.

The chain combines TRBV27 with TRBJ2-1; 7 nucleotides align to TRBD2. The V and J ends lost 5 bases and 3 bases, in that order; junction bases with no gene match: 13. The germline CDR1 and CDR2 sequences are MNHEY and SMNVEV (reference sequence). The CDR3 is made up of 17 amino acids. CDR3 in amino acids: CASSPLKYGEGYNEQFF. DNA of the CDR3: TGTGCCAGCAGTCCACTCAAGTATGGGGAGGGCTACAATGAGCAGTTCTTC.